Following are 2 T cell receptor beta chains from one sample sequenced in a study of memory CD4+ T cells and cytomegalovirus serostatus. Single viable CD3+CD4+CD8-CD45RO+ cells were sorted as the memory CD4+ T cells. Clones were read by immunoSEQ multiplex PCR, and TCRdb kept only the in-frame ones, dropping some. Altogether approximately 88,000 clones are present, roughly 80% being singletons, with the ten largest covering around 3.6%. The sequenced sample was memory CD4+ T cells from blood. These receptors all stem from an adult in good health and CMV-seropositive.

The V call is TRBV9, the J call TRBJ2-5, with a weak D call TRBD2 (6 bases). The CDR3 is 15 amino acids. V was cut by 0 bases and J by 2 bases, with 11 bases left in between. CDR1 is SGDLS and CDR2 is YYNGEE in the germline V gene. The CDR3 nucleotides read TGTGCCAGCAGCGTAGTAGGAGGGAGGCAAGAGACCCAGTACTTC. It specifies CASSVVGGRQETQYF.

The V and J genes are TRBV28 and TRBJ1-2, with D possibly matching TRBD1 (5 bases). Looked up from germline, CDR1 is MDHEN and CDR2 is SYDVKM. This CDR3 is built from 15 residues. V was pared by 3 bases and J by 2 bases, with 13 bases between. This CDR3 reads CASSLGHFTNYGYTF. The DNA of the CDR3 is TGTGCCAGCAGTTTGGGGCACTTCACCAACTATGGCTACACCTTC.